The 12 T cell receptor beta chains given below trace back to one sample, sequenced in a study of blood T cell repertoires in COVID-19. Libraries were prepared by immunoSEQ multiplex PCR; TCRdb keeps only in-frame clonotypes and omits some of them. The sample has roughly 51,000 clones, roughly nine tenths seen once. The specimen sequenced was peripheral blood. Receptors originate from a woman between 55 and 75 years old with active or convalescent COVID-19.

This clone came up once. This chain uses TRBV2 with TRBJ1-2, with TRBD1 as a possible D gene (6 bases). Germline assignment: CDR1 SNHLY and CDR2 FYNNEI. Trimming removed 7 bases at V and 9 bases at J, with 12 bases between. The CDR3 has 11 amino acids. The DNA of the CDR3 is TGTGCCAGCACACAACAGGGAAGCTACACCTTC. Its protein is CASTQQGSYTF.

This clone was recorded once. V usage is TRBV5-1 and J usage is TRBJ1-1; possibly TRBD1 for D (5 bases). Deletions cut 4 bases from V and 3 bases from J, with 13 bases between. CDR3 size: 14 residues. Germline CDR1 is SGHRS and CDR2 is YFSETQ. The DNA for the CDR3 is TGCGCCAGCAGCCCTGGACATATGGACACTGAAGCTTTCTTT. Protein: CASSPGHMDTEAFF.

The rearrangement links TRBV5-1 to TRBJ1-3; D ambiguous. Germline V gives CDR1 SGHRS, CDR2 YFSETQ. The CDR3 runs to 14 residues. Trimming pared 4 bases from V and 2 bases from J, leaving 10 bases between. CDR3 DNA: TGCGCCAGCAGCGCGGGGAGCGCTGGAAACACCATATATTTT. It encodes CASSAGSAGNTIYF.

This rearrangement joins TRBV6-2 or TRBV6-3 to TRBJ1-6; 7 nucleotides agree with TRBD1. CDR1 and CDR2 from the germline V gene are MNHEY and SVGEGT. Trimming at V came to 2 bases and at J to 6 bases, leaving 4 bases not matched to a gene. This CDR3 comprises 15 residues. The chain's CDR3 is CASSYRDSRNSPLHF. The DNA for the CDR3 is TGTGCCAGCAGTTACCGGGACAGTCGTAATTCACCCCTCCACTTT.

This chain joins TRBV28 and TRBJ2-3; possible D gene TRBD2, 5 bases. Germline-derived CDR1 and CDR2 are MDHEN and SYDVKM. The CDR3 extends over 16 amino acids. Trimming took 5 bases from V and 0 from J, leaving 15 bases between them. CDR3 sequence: CASSPWTQSSTDTQYF. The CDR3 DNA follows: TGTGCCAGCAGTCCCTGGACTCAGAGTAGCACAGATACGCAGTATTTT.

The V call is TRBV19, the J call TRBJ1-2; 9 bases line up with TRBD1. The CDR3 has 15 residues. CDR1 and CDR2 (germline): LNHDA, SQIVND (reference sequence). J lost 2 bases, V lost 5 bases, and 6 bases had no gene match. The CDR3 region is CASSPRDRVNYGYTF. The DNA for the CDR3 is TGTGCCAGTAGTCCCCGGGACAGGGTAAACTATGGCTACACCTTC. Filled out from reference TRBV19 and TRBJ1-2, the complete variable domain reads DGGITQSPKYLFRKEGQNVTLSCEQNLNHDAMYWYRQDPGQGLRLIYYSQIVNDFQKGDIAEGYSVSREKKESFPLTVTSAQKNPTAFYLCASSPRDRVNYGYTFGSGTRLTVV.

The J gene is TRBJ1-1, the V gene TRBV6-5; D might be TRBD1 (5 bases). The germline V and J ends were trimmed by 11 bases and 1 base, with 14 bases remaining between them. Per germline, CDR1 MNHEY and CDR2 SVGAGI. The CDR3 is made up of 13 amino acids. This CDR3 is CAGSTGGNTEAFF. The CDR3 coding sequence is TGTGCCGGCTCTACAGGCGGGAACACTGAAGCTTTCTTT.

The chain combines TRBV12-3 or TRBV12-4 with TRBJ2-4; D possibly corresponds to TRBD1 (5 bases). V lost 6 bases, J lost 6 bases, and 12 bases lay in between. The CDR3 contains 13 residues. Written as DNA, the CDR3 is TGTGCCAGCAGGGCACAGGATACAAACATTCAGTACTTC. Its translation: CASRAQDTNIQYF.

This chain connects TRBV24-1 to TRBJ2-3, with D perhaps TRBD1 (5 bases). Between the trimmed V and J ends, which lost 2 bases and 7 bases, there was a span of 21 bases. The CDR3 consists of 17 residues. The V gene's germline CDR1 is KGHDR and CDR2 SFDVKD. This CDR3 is CATSDSGHRDGAYTQYF. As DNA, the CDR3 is TGTGCCACCAGTGATTCCGGGCACCGTGATGGGGCCTATACGCAGTATTTT.

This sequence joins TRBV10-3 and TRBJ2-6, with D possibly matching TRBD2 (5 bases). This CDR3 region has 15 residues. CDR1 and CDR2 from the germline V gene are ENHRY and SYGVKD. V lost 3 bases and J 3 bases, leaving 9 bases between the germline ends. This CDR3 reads CAISDGVGGANVLTF. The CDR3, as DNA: TGTGCCATCAGTGACGGGGTAGGTGGGGCCAACGTCCTGACTTTC.

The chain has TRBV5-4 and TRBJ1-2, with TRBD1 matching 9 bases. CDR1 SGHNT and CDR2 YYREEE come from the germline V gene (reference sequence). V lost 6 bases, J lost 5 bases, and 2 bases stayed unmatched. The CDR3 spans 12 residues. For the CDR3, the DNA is TGTGCCAGCACGGACAGGGGTTATGGCTACACCTTC. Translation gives CASTDRGYGYTF. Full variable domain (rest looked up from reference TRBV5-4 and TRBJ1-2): ETGVTQSPTHLIKTRGQQVTLRCSSQSGHNTVSWYQQALGQGPQFIFQYYREEENGRGNFPPRFSGLQFPNYSSELNVNALELDDSALYLCASTDRGYGYTFGSGTRLTVV.

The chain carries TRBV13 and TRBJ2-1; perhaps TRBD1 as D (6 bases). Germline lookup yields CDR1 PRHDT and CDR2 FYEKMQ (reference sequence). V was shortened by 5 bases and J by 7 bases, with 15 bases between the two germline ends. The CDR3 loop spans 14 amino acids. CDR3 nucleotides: TGTGCCAGCAGCGGCGACAGGAGTTGGAATGAGCAGTTCTTC. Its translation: CASSGDRSWNEQFF.